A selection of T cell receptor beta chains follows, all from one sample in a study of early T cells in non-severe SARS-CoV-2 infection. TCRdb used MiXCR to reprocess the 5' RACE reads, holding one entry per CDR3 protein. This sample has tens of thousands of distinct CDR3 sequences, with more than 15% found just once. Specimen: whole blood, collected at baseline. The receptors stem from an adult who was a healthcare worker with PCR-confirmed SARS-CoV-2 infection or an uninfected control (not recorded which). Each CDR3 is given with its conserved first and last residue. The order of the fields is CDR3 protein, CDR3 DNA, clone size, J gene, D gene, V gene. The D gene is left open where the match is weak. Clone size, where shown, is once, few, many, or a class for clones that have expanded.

CDR3: CASSQEGEVGKNIQYF; DNA: TGTGCCAGCAGCCAAGAAGGAGAGGTGGGCAAAAACATTCAGTACTTC; size: -; J: TRBJ2-4; D: -; V: TRBV14
CDR3: CASSRQGEDTEAFF; DNA: TGTGCCAGCAGTAGGCAGGGGGAGGACACTGAAGCTTTCTTT; size: few; J: TRBJ1-1; D: TRBD1; V: TRBV6-4
CDR3: CASSLQQGANEKLFF; DNA: TGTGCCAGCAGCTTACAACAGGGGGCTAATGAAAAACTGTTTTTT; size: few; J: TRBJ1-4; D: TRBD1; V: TRBV7-9
CDR3: CASRQGMMADEQYF; DNA: TGTGCTAGTAGACAGGGGATGATGGCGGACGAGCAGTACTTC; size: -; J: TRBJ2-7; D: TRBD1; V: TRBV12-5
CDR3: CASSPRKGSYEQYF; DNA: TGTGCCAGCAGTCCTCGTAAAGGTTCCTACGAGCAGTACTTC; size: few; J: TRBJ2-7; D: -; V: TRBV28
CDR3: CSASQGLWNTEAFF; DNA: TGCAGTGCTAGTCAGGGGCTGTGGAACACTGAAGCTTTCTTT; size: -; J: TRBJ1-1; D: -; V: TRBV20-1
CDR3: CASETPAAETQYF; DNA: TGTGCCAGCGAGACCCCCGCCGCAGAGACCCAGTACTTC; size: few; J: TRBJ2-5; D: -; V: TRBV3-1
CDR3: CASSETGTGPRREETQYF; DNA: TGTGCCAGCAGTGAAACCGGGACAGGCCCCCGTAGGGAAGAGACCCAGTACTTC; size: -; J: TRBJ2-5; D: TRBD1; V: TRBV25-1
CDR3: CASGQYHGYTF; DNA: TGTGCCAGCGGTCAGTACCATGGCTACACCTTC; size: -; J: TRBJ1-2; D: -; V: TRBV2
CDR3: CASRELGAGANVLTF; DNA: TGTGCCAGCCGCGAGTTAGGGGCTGGGGCCAACGTCCTGACTTTC; size: many; J: TRBJ2-6; D: -; V: TRBV6-2/TRBV6-3